These 17 T cell receptor beta chains were all obtained from the same sample, sequenced in a study of blood T cell repertoires in COVID-19. Using immunoSEQ multiplex PCR, the repertoire was profiled, and TCRdb retains in-frame clones only, with some absent. This table has 120,000 to 150,000 clones, about 88% appearing once. The sequenced sample was peripheral blood. These receptors all stem from a human donor in a cohort sampled during active COVID-19.

The chain links TRBV7-2 to TRBJ2-7, with 9 bases matching TRBD2. This CDR3 contains 17 residues. With V trimmed by 5 bases and J by 0 bases, 11 bases remained unmatched. Germline CDR1 and CDR2: SGHTA and FQGNSA. CDR3 protein: CASSGRVASGTSYEQYF. CDR3 coding DNA: TGTGCCAGCAGCGGAAGGGTGGCTAGCGGGACCTCCTACGAGCAGTACTTC.

V and J are TRBV10-1 and TRBJ2-2; tentatively, D is TRBD1 (5 bases). The CDR3 contains 18 residues. Trimming stripped 3 bases from V and 1 base from J, with 18 bases between. Germline assignment: CDR1 WNHNN and CDR2 SYGVQD (reference sequence). CDR3 in DNA: TGCGCCAGCAGTGACCACTTAGGGGCACAGAGGAACACCGGGGAGCTGTTTTTT. This gives the protein CASSDHLGAQRNTGELFF.

The V gene is TRBV5-6, the J gene TRBJ1-3; a possible D gene is TRBD1 (6 bases). The CDR3 is 16 residues long. Germline values: CDR1 SGHDT, CDR2 YYEEEE. V was pared by 0 bases and J by 0 bases, with 10 bases between. Written as DNA, the CDR3 is TGTGCCAGCAGCTTGGTGCCCAGGGGCTCTGGAAACACCATATATTTT. Amino acid sequence: CASSLVPRGSGNTIYF. Full variable domain (rest looked up from reference TRBV5-6 and TRBJ1-3): DAGVTQSPTHLIKTRGQQVTLRCSPKSGHDTVSWYQQALGQGPQFIFQYYEEEERQRGNFPDRFSGHQFPNYSSELNVNALLLGDSALYLCASSLVPRGSGNTIYFGEGSWLTVV.

The chain combines TRBV4-2 with TRBJ2-3, with 10 bases lining up with TRBD2. Germline V gene lookup returns CDR1 LGHNA and CDR2 YNFKEQ. The length of the CDR3 is 20 residues. The J segment lost 2 bases and the V segment lost 4 bases, leaving 18 bases of the junction unmatched. CDR3 DNA sequence: TGTGCCAGCAGCCTTAGCCAATCCAGGACTAGCGGCGGACACACAGATACGCAGTATTTT. This gives the protein CASSLSQSRTSGGHTDTQYF.

The V and J genes are TRBV21-1 and TRBJ2-2; TRBD1 is taken as the D call from the table, unchecked against the DNA. TRBV21-1 is noted as a pseudogene. This CDR3 has 16 amino acids. The CDR3 DNA sequence: TGTGCCAGCAGCAAAGGAATAGGACAGACCACCGGGGAGCTGTTTTTT. Amino acid sequence: CASSKGIGQTTGELFF.

This rearrangement joins TRBV10-3 to TRBJ1-2; TRBD1 matches 7 bases. The CDR3 has 14 residues. Trimming cost V 4 bases and J 7 bases; bases outside gene matches: 9. Germline loops: CDR1 ENHRY, CDR2 SYGVKD. CDR3 DNA: TGTGCCATCAGTGGACAGGGTAAATTGGGTGGCTACACCTTC. Its translation is CAISGQGKLGGYTF.

This clone appeared a few times. This chain uses TRBV6-5 with TRBJ2-2; D gene ambiguous. Germline CDR1 is MNHEY and CDR2 is SVGAGI. V gave up 6 bases and J gave up 8 bases, with 7 bases separating them. This CDR3 has 11 amino acids. The CDR3 DNA reads as TGTGCCAGCAGGGGCCCTGGGGAGCTGTTTTTT. It translates to CASRGPGELFF.

J is TRBJ1-5 and V is TRBV3-1 (or the pseudogene TRBV3-2), with D hard to call. With 0 bases removed from V and 0 bases from J, the gap between germline ends came to 9 bases. The CDR3 covers 16 residues. CDR1 is LGHDT, CDR2 YNNKEL, per germline (reference sequence). CDR3 amino acids: CASSQERTLSNQPQHF. For the CDR3, the DNA is TGTGCCAGCAGCCAAGAGAGAACTCTTAGCAATCAGCCCCAGCATTTT.

The sample holds one count of this clone. The chain employs TRBV19 and TRBJ1-2; 9 bases align to TRBD1. Germline V gene sequence: CDR1 LNHDA, CDR2 SQIVND (reference sequence). With V trimmed by 6 bases and J by 2 bases, 7 bases remained unmatched. The CDR3 extends over 15 amino acids. The CDR3 protein is CASSPGQGINYGYTF. The CDR3 DNA reads TGTGCCAGTAGCCCGGGACAGGGAATAAACTATGGCTACACCTTC.

The V gene is TRBV6-2 or TRBV6-3, the J gene TRBJ1-1, with no clear D. Trimming cost V 4 bases and J 4 bases, with 16 bases left between them. Germline V gene sequence: CDR1 MNHEY, CDR2 SVGEGT. There are 15 residues in the CDR3. The CDR3 protein is CASSWEPRSGTEAFF. CDR3 coding DNA: TGTGCCAGCAGTTGGGAGCCCCGATCGGGCACTGAAGCTTTCTTT.

The chain recombines TRBV5-1 with TRBJ2-7, with TRBD2 as a possible D gene (6 bases). CDR3 size: 13 residues. Germline loops: CDR1 SGHRS, CDR2 YFSETQ. The V end was cut by 0 bases, the J end by 7 bases, with 11 bases between. The CDR3 reads CASSLAGGPEQYF. CDR3 DNA sequence: TGCGCCAGCAGCTTGGCCGGGGGTCCGGAGCAGTACTTC. Supplemented by reference TRBV5-1 and TRBJ2-7, the full variable domain reads KAGVTQTPRYLIKTRGQQVTLSCSPISGHRSVSWYQQTPGQGLQFLFEYFSETQRNKGNFPGRFSGRQFSNSRSEMNVSTLELGDSALYLCASSLAGGPEQYFGPGTRLTVT.

J is TRBJ1-1 and V is TRBV28, with D maybe TRBD1 (6 bases). The ends were cut back, 6 bases at V and 3 bases at J, with 20 bases in the middle. The germline V gene has CDR1 MDHEN and CDR2 SYDVKM. The CDR3 covers 16 residues. The CDR3 DNA reads as TGTGCCAGCAGAACCCTCGAGGACAGTCTACACACTGAAGCTTTCTTT. Translation: CASRTLEDSLHTEAFF.

As DNA, the CDR3 is TGTGCCAGCAGTTGGAGGCAGGGGGCGAAAAATGAGCAGTTCTTC. This sequence encodes CASSWRQGAKNEQFF. The rearrangement links TRBV9 to TRBJ2-1, with 8 nucleotides matching TRBD1. There are 15 residues in the CDR3. Germline CDR1 SGDLS, CDR2 YYNGEE. V gave up 5 bases and J gave up 7 bases; unmatched junction bases: 11.

The chain employs TRBV27 and TRBJ2-5, with TRBD1 matching 7 bases. J was trimmed by 2 bases and V by 5 bases; bases with no gene match: 11. The germline V gene has CDR1 MNHEY and CDR2 SMNVEV (reference sequence). The CDR3 extends over 16 amino acids. The chain's CDR3 is CASSKNRGRVQETQYF. CDR3 sequence (DNA): TGTGCCAGCAGTAAAAACAGGGGTCGTGTACAAGAGACCCAGTACTTC.

This sequence joins TRBV5-4 and TRBJ2-1; 7 bases map to TRBD2. CDR1 is SGHNT, CDR2 YYREEE, per germline (reference sequence). The CDR3 has 14 amino acids. V trimming: 0 bases; J trimming: 6 bases; junction bases outside the gene matches: 3. The CDR3 loop reads CASSLGLAGNEQFF. As DNA, the CDR3 is TGTGCCAGCAGCTTGGGGTTAGCGGGCAATGAGCAGTTCTTC.

The chain links TRBV29-1 to TRBJ2-7; D is unclear. CDR3 length equals 10 residues. V dropped 6 bases and J dropped 4 bases, with 7 bases sitting between them. Germline lookup yields CDR1 SQVTM and CDR2 ANQGSEA. In nucleotides, the CDR3 is TGCAGCGTATCGGAGTACGAGCAGTACTTC. Its translation is CSVSEYEQYF.

The chain employs TRBV9 and TRBJ1-2; D is unclear. Per germline, CDR1 SGDLS and CDR2 YYNGEE. Trimming left V 0 bases short and J 6 bases short, with 15 bases between. CDR3 size: 15 residues. The CDR3: CASSVDPLRGDGYTF. The DNA for the CDR3 is TGTGCCAGCAGCGTAGACCCCCTAAGAGGAGATGGCTACACCTTC.